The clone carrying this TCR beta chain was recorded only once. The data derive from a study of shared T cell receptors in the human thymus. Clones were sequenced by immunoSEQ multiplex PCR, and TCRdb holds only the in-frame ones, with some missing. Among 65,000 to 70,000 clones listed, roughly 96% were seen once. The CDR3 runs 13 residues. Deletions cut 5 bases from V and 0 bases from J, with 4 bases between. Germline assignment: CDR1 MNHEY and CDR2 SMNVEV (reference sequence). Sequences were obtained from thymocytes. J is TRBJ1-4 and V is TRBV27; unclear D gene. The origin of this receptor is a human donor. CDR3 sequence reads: CASSAATNEKLFF. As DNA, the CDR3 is TGTGCCAGCAGTGCTGCAACTAATGAAAAACTGTTTTTT.